The sequence of this TCR beta chain was determined in a study of T cells in Graves' hyperthyroidism and ophthalmopathy. Findings of the study overall: For ophthalmopathy, model prediction preceded onset by a median roughly 6.2 months.

TCR beta CDR3 regions were amplified from RNA transcripts. Carried out on the TCR CDR3, a first-round RT-PCR used the HTBI primer set. TCRdb recomputed calls from the multiplex PCR reads with MiXCR, one row per CDR3 protein. Among 600,000 to 650,000 distinct CDR3 sequences, 15% to 20% were seen once, and the ten largest hold around 4%. The authors obtained PBMCs from roughly 10 ml of fresh peripheral blood. Losses at the gene ends were 6 bases for V and 0 bases for J; bases not matched to a gene: 7. The CDR3 is 15 amino acids. Germline lookup yields CDR1 ENHRY and CDR2 SYGVKD. This clonotype was picked up a small number of times. Its antigen is currently unknown.

The TCR originated in a woman aged 25-40 years with Graves' hyperthyroidism. This chain links TRBV10-3 with TRBJ1-1, with 7 bases matching TRBD1. The sequenced sample was blood. CDR3 residues: CAISTGGQLNTEAFF. The CDR3 region has the DNA TGTGCCATCAGCACGGGGGGACAGCTGAACACTGAAGCTTTCTTT.